A selection of T cell receptor beta chains follows, all from one sample in a study of response to subunit inactivated influenza vaccine. A single record per CDR3 protein comes from TCRdb applying MiXCR to the RT-PCR reads. The sample consists of some 800,000 distinct CDR3 sequences, about 20% of them appearing once. The starting material was PBMCs from blood, obtained approximately 5 days after vaccination. The receptor set was obtained from a man aged 50-59 years who received an inactivated influenza vaccine. Each CDR3 is given with its conserved first and last residue. D genes are given only for firm matches. Clone size is shown for a subset of rows, as once, few, many or a class of expanded clone.

DNA	CDR3	J	size	D	V
TGCAGCGTTGAAAGCGGAGGGGCCCCTTGGGATGAGCAGTTCTTC	CSVESGGAPWDEQFF	TRBJ2-1	-	-	TRBV29-1
TGTGCCAGCAGTTCAGGCCGGACTAGCAACAATGAGCAGTTCTTC	CASSSGRTSNNEQFF	TRBJ2-1	-	TRBD2	TRBV6-5
TGCGCCAGCAGCCAAGCCCGGGACCCGTCCTACGAGCAGTACTTC	CASSQARDPSYEQYF	TRBJ2-7	few	-	TRBV4-3
TGTGCCAGCAGTGAAAGGTCCCCAGGCTCCCGGGGAGAGTTCTTC	CASSERSPGSRGEFF	TRBJ2-1	-	-	TRBV21-1
TGTGCCATCAGTGTAGGCAAGCAAGAGACCCAGTACTTC	CAISVGKQETQYF	TRBJ2-5	many	-	TRBV10-3
TGTGCCATCAAGTCAGTTGGACTAGCGGGAGGGCCCTCCTACAATGAGCAGTTCTTC	CAIKSVGLAGGPSYNEQFF	TRBJ2-1	-	TRBD2	TRBV10-3
TGTGCCATCAGTGTGGGACAGGGGGCTGACGAGCAGTACTTC	CAISVGQGADEQYF	TRBJ2-7	few	TRBD1	TRBV10-3
TGTGCCAGCAGCGCTCTAACCGGGACAGTGAACACTGAAGCTTTCTTT	CASSALTGTVNTEAFF	TRBJ1-1	-	TRBD1	TRBV5-5
TGTGCCAGCAGCCAGGGGTTGGGGACAGGGAGCCAAGAGACCCAGTACTTC	CASSQGLGTGSQETQYF	TRBJ2-5	few	TRBD1	TRBV7-8
TGTGCCAGCAGCTTAAATCGGGGTTCAGGAGAGACCCAGTACTTC	CASSLNRGSGETQYF	TRBJ2-5	few	-	TRBV7-2
TGTGCCAGCAGCACCCGACAGGGTCGCTACGAGCAGTACTTC	CASSTRQGRYEQYF	TRBJ2-7	many	TRBD1	TRBV7-8
TGTGCCAGCTCACCACCATCCAGAAGCGGGGAGCTGTTTTTT	CASSPPSRSGELFF	TRBJ2-2	-	-	TRBV18
TGTGCCAGCAGTCCCGGGACAGGTATTCGGGCTTTCTTT	CASSPGTGIRAFF	TRBJ1-1	-	TRBD1	TRBV5-6
TGCAGTGCTAGAGATTACAGTGCTAGGTGGGGGTCAGATACGCAGTATTTT	CSARDYSARWGSDTQYF	TRBJ2-3	few	-	TRBV20-1
TGCAGTGCGCTGCAGGGCCATAGCAATCAGCCCCAGCATTTT	CSALQGHSNQPQHF	TRBJ1-5	-	-	TRBV20-1
TGCAGTGCAACACAGGGGCCGAAGAATCAGCCCCAGCATTTT	CSATQGPKNQPQHF	TRBJ1-5	few	TRBD1	TRBV20-1
TGCAGTGCTAAAATACCACTAGAAGGAATTAATTCACCCCTCCACTTT	CSAKIPLEGINSPLHF	TRBJ1-6	-	-	TRBV20-1
TGTGCCAGCAGAGATTGGGCGGGGGTAACCTACGAGCAGTACTTC	CASRDWAGVTYEQYF	TRBJ2-7	-	TRBD2	TRBV6-2/TRBV6-3
TGTGCCAGCAGTCCCCTAGCGGGAGCCCCCTACAATGAGCAGTTCTTC	CASSPLAGAPYNEQFF	TRBJ2-1	-	TRBD2	TRBV6-2/TRBV6-3
TGTGCCAGCAGTTACTCGGACTTTCAAGAGACCCAGTACTTC	CASSYSDFQETQYF	TRBJ2-5	-	-	TRBV6-2/TRBV6-3
TGTGCCAGCAGCTTAGCGCTCCGGGGCGATCAGCCCCAGCATTTT	CASSLALRGDQPQHF	TRBJ1-5	many	-	TRBV7-8
TGCGCCAGCAGCCCCTTCAGGACAGATACGCAGTATTTT	CASSPFRTDTQYF	TRBJ2-3	few	-	TRBV5-1